This T cell receptor (beta chain) was documented in a study of identical twins. MiXCR, run by TCRdb on the 5' RACE reads, gives a single entry per CDR3 protein. The sample carries around 550,000 distinct CDR3 sequences, approximately 16% recorded once. This clonotype was found a few times. Germline CDR1 SGHVS, CDR2 FNYEAQ. J was trimmed by 3 bases and V by 3 bases; bases with no gene match: 10. The CDR3 is made up of 19 amino acids. This sample also appeared in a second study, on yellow fever vaccine responses in identical twins.

This clonotype was obtained from a woman aged 18-35 years in good health. Sequencing was performed on CD4+ T cells sorted from blood. The rearrangement joins TRBV7-6 to TRBJ2-1, with TRBD2 matching over 14 bases. CDR3 DNA: TGTGCCAGCAGCTTCACTGGACTAGCGGGGGGCGCCCGCTACAATGAGCAGTTCTTC. Translating it yields CASSFTGLAGGARYNEQFF. Together with reference TRBV7-6 and TRBJ2-1, the CDR3 gives the full variable domain: GAGVSQSPRYKVTKRGQDVALRCDPISGHVSLYWYRQALGQGPEFLTYFNYEAQQDKSGLPNDRFSAERPEGSISTLTIQRTEQRDSAMYRCASSFTGLAGGARYNEQFFGPGTRLTVL.